This T cell receptor (beta chain) was recorded in a study of T cell responses to AZD1222 COVID-19 vaccine. General study findings and limits: Baseline antibody screening turned up just six seropositive AZD1222 recipients.

Here immunoSEQ multiplex PCR was the method, and the copy in TCRdb shows in-frame clones only, minus some. The sample lists 110,000 or so clones, approximately 90% occurring once. The CDR3 is made up of 13 amino acids. Germline assignment: CDR1 LNHDA and CDR2 SQIVND (reference sequence). V lost 6 bases and J 6 bases, leaving 12 bases between the germline ends. As concerns this clone: Antigen unknown.

This rearrangement joins TRBV19 to TRBJ1-5; D unresolved. The material sequenced was peripheral blood, taken 28 days after the second AZD1222 dose. The source of this sequence is an adult who received the AZD1222 COVID-19 vaccine. CDR3 protein: CASRGDWSQPQHF. DNA for the CDR3: TGTGCCAGTAGAGGCGATTGGAGTCAGCCCCAGCATTTT. Supplemented by reference TRBV19 and TRBJ1-5, the full variable domain reads DGGITQSPKYLFRKEGQNVTLSCEQNLNHDAMYWYRQDPGQGLRLIYYSQIVNDFQKGDIAEGYSVSREKKESFPLTVTSAQKNPTAFYLCASRGDWSQPQHFGDGTRLSIL.